This T cell receptor (beta chain) comes out of a study of blood T cell repertoires in COVID-19. Study summary: Samples came from the United States, Italy and Spain, spanning acute and convalescent COVID-19.

As processed by the authors: Amplification of reference gene primers provided the estimated nucleated cell counts. Produced via immunoSEQ multiplex PCR; TCRdb's table is partial and in-frame only. The D gene and trimming were derived from the DNA, and the V and J assignments and clone size from that table. The sample consists of 350,000 to 450,000 clones, 80% to 90% of them appearing once. The germline V gene encodes CDR1 MNHEY and CDR2 SVGAGI. The V and J ends lost 6 bases and 3 bases respectively, with 8 bases between them. The CDR3 runs 12 residues. Clinical history as reported by participants underpinned cohort assignment. Two negative PCRs, clearance, or symptom resolution had been documented for recovered Cohort 3 donors.

This TCR was recovered from a young man who had recovered from COVID-19. The specimen was PBMCs or T cells enriched from blood (not recorded which). The chain recombines TRBV6-5 with TRBJ1-2; D call uncertain. The CDR3 is CASRFGDYGYTF. CDR3 DNA: TGTGCCAGCAGGTTCGGGGACTATGGCTACACCTTC.